This T cell receptor beta chain was observed in a study of blood T cells in healthy people across ages. The wider study: The template switching approach captured approximately one barcoded beta molecule for every two T cells.

Overall study results and limits: Naive T cell percentage strongly correlated with TCR beta diversity. A roughly linear fall in TCR beta diversity per million T cells was seen with increasing age.

Germline CDR1 and CDR2: SGHTA and FQGNSA. The CDR3 has 16 amino acids. To note about this clonotype: Its antigen is unknown. One end of the junction varies from germline; a read error may be responsible.

Primers used in a second PCR of roughly 6 to 12 cycles were a sample-barcoded 5' primer and a J-beta primer mix. MiXCR, run by TCRdb on the 5' RACE reads, gives a single entry per CDR3 protein. The sample carries 870,000 or so distinct CDR3 sequences, about 28% recorded once. This receptor was taken from a woman of 80 years or more in good health. The chain carries TRBV7-2 and TRBJ2-7; the D gene is possibly TRBD2 (6 bases). Sequenced material: blood. This CDR3 reads CASSLVGGTSSYELYF. In nucleotides, the CDR3 is TGTGCCAGCAGCTTAGTGGGCGGGACGAGCTCCTACGAGCTGTACTTC.